Given below is one T cell receptor (beta chain) in context. Its antigen is still unknown. Per-nucleotide qualities are absent, and no much larger clonotype sits a single base away. In total, approximately 610 healthy bone marrow donors made up the cohort. At the time of sampling, every cohort member was nominally healthy, though immune exposures that went unrecorded were likely present. The donor tested CMV seronegative and was one of the 352 seronegative cohort members. Every donor gave a peripheral blood sample, and the peripheral blood mononuclear cells from that sample were used for TCR beta sequencing. The Qiagen DNeasy Blood Extraction Kit was used to extract genomic DNA from the blood cell samples. These data are taken from a study of cytomegalovirus exposure and HLA in healthy donors (TCRdb year 2017). Broadly, across the study: An earlier analysis of around 600 of the donors reported 250 to 350 Gb of sequence data and 117 million unique TCR beta sequences from 150 million to 200 million T cells. Roughly 5 DR-DQ haplotypes were handled as single units for association and clustering because linkage in the cohort was strong. To decide whether each TCR beta V gene segment behaved as functional or pseudogenic, an earlier analysis of 587 of the donors relied on high-throughput TCR beta sequencing. The later analysis used no new phenotypic data to find candidate immune exposures, relying instead on TCR beta sequences and their occurrence across donors. In addition to the first cohort of hundreds of subjects, a separate validation cohort of 130 or so different subjects was used. Of the roughly 400 genotyped donors, 80% to 90% were placed in the genetic ancestry cluster associated with self-reported Caucasian donors. Both class I and class II loci were covered by HLA typing, at four-digit resolution. Every discovery cohort repertoire had been produced on one sequencing platform. The study profiled the T cell repertoires of some 610 subjects by immunosequencing and related them to cytomegalovirus serostatus. A later analysis re-examined previously published TCR beta repertoires from 610 or so donors and added high-resolution HLA genotyping to investigate patterns of TCR occurrence. Donor age, sex, ethnicity and CMV serostatus were compiled together with the repertoire data. To predict cytomegalovirus infection status, the study combined high-throughput TCR immunosequencing, statistical association of individual TCRs with disease status, and machine learning. The study was designed to test whether signatures of past pathogen exposure could be identified by cataloging public T cell receptors. Around 330 gigabases of sequencing data and around 80 million unique TCR sequences made up an early release that covered 500 to 700 HLA-typed donors. Across about 370 genotyped donors of the cohort, an average of about 240,000 unique TCR beta nucleotide sequences per donor were sequenced, and 15% to 20% of those sequences were non-productive. The number of typed donors differed by locus: roughly 629-640 for A, B, C, DRB1 and DQB1; 500 to 550 for DQA1; around 610 for DPA1; and roughly 450 for DPB1. Genome-wide SNP genotypes for about 60% of the 666 donors were used in a later genetic analysis, which treated that subset as a discovery cohort. Results and caveats for the whole study, not just this receptor: Because counts were too low, 15 to 20 rarely observed V segments, including chromosome 9 orphons, were left out of the earlier analysis of 587 of the donors. Because HLA typing was unavailable for some donors at each locus, only the typed subset was used in association tests. The presence/absence analyses assumed that sequencing depth was roughly uniform across donors, and that assumption may not be true. In a later analysis, TCR association rates were found to vary across HLA loci, with the most associated TCRs seen for DRB1 alleles and the fewest for HLA-C alleles. In a later analysis, most CMV-associated TCR beta chains were found to appear HLA-restricted, with HLA associations seemingly driven largely by CMV exposure. Assigning TCR associations to individual alleles was difficult when HLA alleles, especially DR and DQ, strongly co-occurred. The sequencing pipeline was judged likely to have produced a cluster of highly shared sequence variants as a technical artifact. In a later genetic analysis, fewer N-insertions in productive TCRs were reported among donors in an Asian-associated ancestry cluster than the 666-donor mean. Immune exposure information for the cohort was limited to CMV serostatus. The study gave a list of under 200 TCR beta chains associated with cytomegalovirus. An earlier analysis of approximately 590 of the donors showed that most TCR beta V segments appeared in productive rearrangements either about 90% or about 30% of the time, which broadly matched IMGT annotations. Correlated functional status among segregating V segments might reflect linkage disequilibrium, but an unknown experimental factor could not be ruled out. A further reported finding was that TCR beta sequences accurately predicted the HLA-A and HLA-B alleles for most subjects in the first cohort. Only TCR beta chains were sequenced in this cohort, and the absence of alpha or paired-chain data limited detectable features. In a later analysis, several top co-occurrence clusters were reported to appear linked to parvovirus B19, influenza, CMV and Epstein-Barr virus. Three of the identified cytomegalovirus-associated TCR beta chains were confirmed in vitro to be specific for cytomegalovirus antigens. Most TCR sequences were seen in very few donors, while some public TCRs were found in many individuals. Because the 87-base-pair reads could not distinguish some IMGT-functional V segments, including TRBV6-2 and TRBV6-3, those segments were excluded. The classifier was reported to diagnose cytomegalovirus status with high specificity and sensitivity in both the original and validation cohorts. An association between a missense DCLRE1C variant and V-gene and J-gene trimming of TCR beta chains was found in a later genetic analysis and replicated in an independent cohort. According to the authors, the approach could potentially be generalized to other disease states and immunological phenotypes. Compared with equally common non-associated chains, HLA-associated TCR beta chains in a later analysis were more clonally expanded and had lower generation probabilities. Specific HLA alleles were associated with 16,951 TCR beta sequences at a false discovery rate of 0.05 in a later analysis.

Its CDR3 holds 13 amino acids, cysteine through phenylalanine. Only CDR3 DNA is held: 39 bases, read in frame from base 1. V and J lose 2 bases and 7 bases, and a span of 11 bases separates them. CDR1 and CDR2, per the germline V gene, are SNHLY and FYNNEI. Receptor amplification or capture employed the immunoSEQ multiplex PCR assay. For the multiplex PCR, a mixture combining 60 forward primers for TCR Vbeta segments and 13 reverse primers for TCR Jbeta segments was used. Amplification of the CDR3 region of rearranged TCR beta genes was performed with a multiplex PCR assay on genomic DNA. Amplified TCR beta libraries were sequenced as 87-base-pair reads on the Illumina HiSeq System. On the study's bioinformatics: Across the 670 or so repertoires, a later analysis counted roughly 84 million unique TCR beta chains, around 11 million of which were shared by at least two donors. To remove PCR and sequencing errors, raw reads were error-corrected and collapsed into unique sequences using a nearest-neighbor algorithm that merged closely related sequences. CDR3 sequences were aligned to IMGT reference sequences to assign V, D and J gene segments. For a sequence to be retained, at least a six-nucleotide match to both a V gene segment and a J gene segment was required. A rearrangement was called productive if the CDR3 had no stop codons and remained in frame with V and J, and every other rearrangement was called non-productive. Following IMGT convention, CDR3 was defined as the stretch from the second conserved V-encoded cysteine to the conserved J-encoded phenylalanine. Sequences without an unambiguous match to a single V gene segment were excluded from the earlier analysis of 587 of the donors. In an earlier analysis of some 590 of the donors, V segments were called functional above 56.7% productive rearrangements and were called segregating when the between-donor standard deviation exceeded 5%. A statistical classification framework was developed to diagnose cytomegalovirus status using the catalog of TCR beta chain sequences. A later analysis assigned V and J genes by comparing TCR nucleotide sequences with IMGT/GENE-DB human TR gene sequences. In a later analysis, CDR3 sequences and most-parsimonious VDJ recombination scenarios were assigned using the TCRdist pipeline. In a later analysis, every TCR beta chain was defined by the combination of its CDR3 amino acid sequence and its V-gene family, and reads without a unique V-gene family were dropped. To address suspected cross-contamination and a sequencing artifact, a later analysis removed some 620 highly shared, low-generation-probability nucleotide sequences. For each public chain, a later analysis derived a clonal expansion index from normalized ranks of inferred template counts within each repertoire. A later analysis computed generation probabilities with a VDJ recombination model fitted to out-of-frame rearrangements, and checked the results against IGoR. Hypergeometric tests were used in a later analysis to score TCR-TCR, TCR-HLA and TCR-CMV co-occurrence, with a repertoire-size bias correction applied to the TCR pairs. A later analysis estimated false discovery rates by permuting HLA or CMV assignments 20 times. In a later analysis, co-occurring TCRs were grouped using DBSCAN, and TCRdist sequence similarity was added for clustering within HLA-allele-positive subsets. Co-occurrence clustering excluded repertoires with fewer than 30,000 or more than 120,000 public chains, plus five with anomalous nucleotide sharing. TCRdb took over this immuneACCESS table, retaining in-frame rearrangements with V and J assigned. Such tables are incomplete; in checked studies, under half of the missing clones stem from an unresolved V gene, and the remainder is unexplained. V, J and clone size were drawn from that table, and D and trimming were deduced from the DNA. The sample data list 100,000 or so clones, and 75% to 85% of these were observed just once. Clones ranked in the top ten supply 2% to 2.5% of the sample.

The chain links TRBV2 with TRBJ1-1; the D gene is perhaps TRBD1, from 6 matching bases. Sequencing used PBMCs. This TCR was recovered from a man aged 30 to 45 in good health and CMV-seronegative. The DNA sequence is as follows: TGTGCCAGCAGTGAACGGGGGGCGAATGAAGCTTTCTTT. Its protein reads: CASSERGANEAFF.